These 13 T cell receptor beta chains originate from one sample sequenced in a study of metastatic and nonmetastatic thyroid tumors. Through MiXCR, TCRdb re-clonotyped the PCR reads. The data show 25,000 to 30,000 clones, with around 24% seen just once and around 5.5% held by the top ten. Every patient was untreated before thyroid surgery. The specimen was blood. Receptors originate from a female donor with papillary thyroid cancer or a benign thyroid nodule (not recorded which). Some clones in this sample may be carry-over from other donors' samples.

The chain links TRBV7-2 to TRBJ1-1; D possibly corresponds to TRBD1 (5 bases). Germline assignment: CDR1 SGHTA and CDR2 FQGNSA. V lost 5 bases and J lost 1, with 8 bases in between. CDR3 length equals 13 residues. The CDR3 here is CASSRTTNTEAFF. CDR3 DNA sequence: TGTGCCAGCAGCCGGACAACGAACACTGAAGCTTTCTTT.

This clone is deemed medium-sized. This rearrangement joins TRBV7-3 to TRBJ2-1; TRBD1 aligns across 9 bases. The J segment lost 8 bases and the V segment lost 8 bases, leaving 10 bases of the junction unmatched. The CDR3 covers 14 residues. Germline V gene data show CDR1 as SGHTA and CDR2 as FQGTGA. The CDR3 coding sequence is TGTGCCAGCGGCCGAGACAGGGGGTCAGATGAGCAGTTCTTC. As protein: CASGRDRGSDEQFF. The entire variable domain, with the rest obtained from reference TRBV7-3 and TRBJ2-1, is as follows: GAGVSQTPSNKVTEKGKYVELRCDPISGHTALYWYRQSLGQGPEFLIYFQGTGAADDSGLPNDRFFAVRPEGSVSTLKIQRTERGDSAVYLCASGRDRGSDEQFFGPGTRLTVL.

A remark on this clone: This sequence may be a read error, since a much larger clone differs from it by one base. Different DNA sequences within this sample yield the same CDR3. The V call is TRBV9, the J call TRBJ2-2, with 7 nucleotides matching TRBD1. Per germline, CDR1 SGDLS and CDR2 YYNGEE. The length of the CDR3 is 15 residues. The CDR3 nucleotides are TGTGCCAGCAGCCGGGACAGTCTAACCACCGGCGAGCTGTTTTTT. It is translated as CASSRDSLTTGELFF.

Ten or more counts support this clone. This rearrangement joins TRBV6-2 or TRBV6-3 to TRBJ2-5, with D unresolved. Looked up from germline, CDR1 is MNHEY and CDR2 is SVGEGT. The CDR3 has 14 residues. The germline V and J ends were trimmed by 4 bases and 2 bases, with 11 bases remaining between them. CDR3: CASSSRRQQETQYF. The CDR3 nucleotides read TGTGCCAGCAGTTCCCGGCGGCAACAAGAGACCCAGTACTTC.

This clone was seen only a few times. One end of the junction does not line up with germline, which may come from a read error. This sequence joins TRBV25-1 and TRBJ2-2; 7 bases line up with TRBD2. The V gene's germline CDR1 is MGHDK and CDR2 SYGVNS. The CDR3 spans 20 residues. The CDR3 DNA reads as TGTGCCATCAGTGAATGGGTGGGGACTATCGGGCCCAAGGGCACCGGGGAGCTGTTTTTT. It yields the protein CAISEWVGTIGPKGTGELFF.

This clone was seen ten or more times. The genes are TRBV20-1 and TRBJ1-5; possible D gene TRBD1, 5 bases. V gave up 3 bases and J gave up 6 bases, with 18 bases separating them. Germline V gives CDR1 DFQATT, CDR2 SNEGSKA (reference sequence). CDR3 length: 15 amino acids. CDR3 DNA sequence: TGCAGTGCTAGTCCCCATAGGTCGGGGGGTCAGCCCCAGCATTTT. Protein sequence: CSASPHRSGGQPQHF.

This clone was detected a few times. At one of its ends the junction is not consistent with the germline gene, which may arise from a read error. This sample also contains other DNA sequences that code for the same CDR3. The chain joins TRBV25-1 to TRBJ2-7; TRBD1 is a possible D gene (6 bases). Germline V CDR1 and CDR2: MGHDK, SYGVNS. The CDR3 sequence is 14 residues long. CDR3: CASSPTGSSYEQYF. CDR3 in DNA: TGTGCGAGCAGTCCCACAGGGAGTTCATACGAGCAGTACTTC.

Many counts were recorded for this clone. CDR3 amino acids: CATRIGGLGEAFF. DNA for the CDR3: TGTGCCACCCGTATAGGGGGGCTCGGTGAAGCTTTCTTT. The genes are TRBV13 and TRBJ1-1; possible D gene TRBD1, 6 bases. This CDR3 has 13 amino acids. V lost 10 bases and J lost 7, with 19 bases in between. CDR1 PRHDT and CDR2 FYEKMQ come from the germline V gene (reference sequence).

This clone was seen more than once but under ten times. The rearrangement uses TRBV28 and TRBJ2-7, with a weak D call TRBD2 (5 bases). Germline V gene lookup returns CDR1 MDHEN and CDR2 SYDVKM. V lost 5 bases, J lost 6 bases, and 17 bases lay in between. CDR3 length: 14 amino acids. CDR3 in DNA: TGTGCCAGCAGTCCCGGGCCCGACGGAGGCGAGCAGTACTTC. This sequence encodes CASSPGPDGGEQYF.

The chain carries TRBV5-6 and TRBJ2-7; TRBD2 aligns across 11 bases. The DNA end is a closer match to TRBJ2-5, so the J assignment may be wrong. Germline CDR1 and CDR2: SGHDT and YYEEEE. This CDR3 is 16 amino acids long. Written as DNA, the CDR3 is TGTGCCAGCAGCTTGGGGGCGGGACTAGCGGAAGAGACCCAGTACTTC. Encoded protein: CASSLGAGLAEETQYF.

This clone was recorded many times. The chain couples TRBV20-1 to TRBJ1-1; no definite D call. V was cut by 3 bases and J by 11 bases, with 13 bases left in between. The germline V gene has CDR1 DFQATT and CDR2 SNEGSKA (reference sequence). The CDR3 extends over 11 amino acids. The CDR3: CSASPNVDAFF. The CDR3 nucleotides read TGCAGTGCTAGCCCCAACGTCGACGCTTTCTTT.

This clone is labeled medium-sized. V is TRBV6-6 and J is TRBJ1-5; D possibly corresponds to TRBD1 (6 bases). V dropped 6 bases and J dropped 1 base, with 22 bases sitting between them. Germline V CDR1 and CDR2: MNHNY, SVGAGI (reference sequence). CDR3 size: 18 residues. The CDR3 is CASRPYVGGGESNQPQHF. The CDR3 DNA reads TGTGCCAGCAGACCATACGTTGGGGGGGGCGAGAGCAATCAGCCCCAGCATTTT.

J is TRBJ1-5 and V is TRBV6-1, with D possibly TRBD1 on 6 matching bases. Germline CDR1 reads MNHNS; CDR2 reads SASEGT. V shed 6 bases and J shed 7 bases, with 22 bases lying between them. The CDR3 runs 16 residues. CDR3 in amino acids: CASSESGGLGIQPQHF. CDR3 DNA sequence: TGTGCCAGCAGCGAAAGTGGGGGCTTAGGGATACAGCCCCAGCATTTT.